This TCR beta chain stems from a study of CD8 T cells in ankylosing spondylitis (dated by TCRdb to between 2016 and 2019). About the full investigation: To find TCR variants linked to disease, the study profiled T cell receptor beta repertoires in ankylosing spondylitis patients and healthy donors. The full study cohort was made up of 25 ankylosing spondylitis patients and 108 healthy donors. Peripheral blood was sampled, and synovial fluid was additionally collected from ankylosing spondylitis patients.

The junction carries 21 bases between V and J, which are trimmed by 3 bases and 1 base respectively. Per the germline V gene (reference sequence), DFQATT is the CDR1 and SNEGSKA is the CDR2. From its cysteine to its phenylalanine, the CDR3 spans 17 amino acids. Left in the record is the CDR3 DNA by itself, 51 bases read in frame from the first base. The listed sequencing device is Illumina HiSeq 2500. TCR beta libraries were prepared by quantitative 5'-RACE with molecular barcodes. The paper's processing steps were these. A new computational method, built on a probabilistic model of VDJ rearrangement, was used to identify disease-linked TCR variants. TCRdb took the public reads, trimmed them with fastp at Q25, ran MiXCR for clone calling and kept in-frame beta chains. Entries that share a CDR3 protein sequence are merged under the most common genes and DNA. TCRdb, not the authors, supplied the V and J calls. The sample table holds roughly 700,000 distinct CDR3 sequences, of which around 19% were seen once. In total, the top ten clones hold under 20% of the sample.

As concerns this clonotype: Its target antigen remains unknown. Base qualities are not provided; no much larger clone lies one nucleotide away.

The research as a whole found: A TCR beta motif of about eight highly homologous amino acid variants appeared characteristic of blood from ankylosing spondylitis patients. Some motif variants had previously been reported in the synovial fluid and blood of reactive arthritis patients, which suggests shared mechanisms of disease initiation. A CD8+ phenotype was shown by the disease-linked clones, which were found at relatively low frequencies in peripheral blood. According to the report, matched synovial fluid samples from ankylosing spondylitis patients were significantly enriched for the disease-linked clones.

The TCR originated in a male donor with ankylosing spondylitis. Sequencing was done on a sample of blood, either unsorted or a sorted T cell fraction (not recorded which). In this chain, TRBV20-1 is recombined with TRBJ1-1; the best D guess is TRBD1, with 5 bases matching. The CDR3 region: CSASSRQVGTGNTEAFF. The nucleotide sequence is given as TGCAGTGCTAGTTCGCGGCAGGTGGGGACCGGGAACACTGAAGCTTTCTTT.